Sequencing of this TCR beta chain was carried out in a study of cytomegalovirus exposure and HLA in healthy donors. Whole-study findings and limits: The authors later found HLA-associated TCR beta chains more clonally expanded than equally common others. Association of a missense DCLRE1C variant with TCR beta V- and J-gene trimming was reported in a later analysis.

As regards this clone: Its antigen is unknown.

The PCR contained 60 Vbeta and 13 Jbeta primers. Sequenced by immunoSEQ multiplex PCR; TCRdb stores in-frame clones only, minus some. The sample includes approximately 140,000 clones, around 83% of them seen just once. The sequence was collected from a man in his forties in good health and CMV-seropositive. Sequencing used PBMCs.

The CDR3 coding sequence is TGTGCCAGCAGCGACCGGGACTACTCCTACGAGCAGTACTTC. Protein sequence: CASSDRDYSYEQYF. This chain uses TRBV9 with TRBJ2-7, with 7 bases matching TRBD2. V lost 3 bases and J lost 0; bases outside the gene matches: 3. The CDR3 sequence is 14 residues long. The germline gives CDR1 SGDLS, CDR2 YYNGEE.